This T cell receptor (beta chain) was captured in a study of blood T cell repertoires in COVID-19. The CDR3 covers 14 residues. The germline CDR1 and CDR2 sequences are MNHEY and SVGAGI. V shed 8 bases and J 6 bases; nucleotides not matched to a gene: 11. Only in-frame clones appear in the TCRdb table, and some are missing; sequencing was by immunoSEQ multiplex PCR. The sample lists roughly 250,000 clones, around 90% occurring once. The sample comprised peripheral blood. This TCR was recovered from a man in his 60s who had recovered from COVID-19. The rearrangement uses TRBV6-5 and TRBJ2-3; 7 bases fit TRBD2. CDR3 residues: CASAILVAGDTQYF. The CDR3 DNA follows: TGTGCCAGCGCCATTCTAGTAGCGGGCGATACGCAGTATTTT.